Below are 8 T cell receptor beta chains sequenced from a single sample in a study of blood T cell repertoires in COVID-19. Data came from immunoSEQ multiplex PCR; TCRdb stores just in-frame clones and leaves some out. The sample includes about 140,000 clones, under 85% seen only once; the top ten take 1.5% to 2%. Sample: PBMCs or T cells enriched from blood (not recorded which). The receptors here all came from a woman aged 18-29 years who had been exposed to COVID-19.

The V gene is TRBV10-3, the J gene TRBJ1-5, with TRBD1 identical over 7 bases. Germline V CDR1 and CDR2: ENHRY, SYGVKD. The CDR3 sequence is 15 residues long. The ends lost 3 bases at V and 6 bases at J; junction bases unmatched: 8. In DNA form, the CDR3 reads TGTGCCATCAGTGACATCTCGACAGGGAGTCAGCCCCAGCATTTT. This encodes CAISDISTGSQPQHF.

The chain uses TRBV5-1 and TRBJ2-2; 7 bases fit TRBD2. Trimming cost V 4 bases and J 7 bases; bases outside gene matches: 19. This CDR3 contains 18 residues. Germline V CDR1 and CDR2: SGHRS, YFSETQ. The CDR3 is CASSPQSSAAGVHGELFF. In nucleotides, the CDR3 is TGCGCCAGCAGCCCCCAGTCGTCTGCGGCGGGAGTCCACGGGGAGCTGTTTTTT.

On this clone itself: The sample contains more than one DNA sequence encoding this CDR3. This sequence joins TRBV28 and TRBJ1-5; D ambiguous. This CDR3 region has 14 residues. Germline V gene sequence: CDR1 MDHEN, CDR2 SYDVKM. Between the trimmed V and J ends, which lost 2 bases and 4 bases, there was a span of 9 bases. The CDR3 is CASSLISGNQPQHF. CDR3 DNA: TGTGCCAGCAGTTTAATATCAGGTAATCAGCCCCAGCATTTT.

As concerns this clone: Mismatch with germline at one junction end may stem from a read error. The rearrangement uses TRBV10-1 and TRBJ2-7, with 11 positions matching TRBD2. Germline assignment: CDR1 WNHNN and CDR2 SYGVQD (reference sequence). The CDR3 is 13 amino acids. The CDR3 spells CARVTSGNDDQYF. The CDR3, as DNA: TGCGCCAGAGTGACTAGCGGGAATGACGACCAGTACTTC.

This clone appeared once. This chain uses TRBV15 with TRBJ2-2, with 8 bases lining up with TRBD1. Per germline, CDR1 LNHNV and CDR2 YYDKDF (reference sequence). This CDR3 has 15 residues. The trim removed 6 bases at V and 0 bases at J, leaving 3 bases unmatched. The CDR3 nucleotides are TGTGCCACCAGAGCACAGGGGGCGAACACCGGGGAGCTGTTTTTT. It yields the protein CATRAQGANTGELFF. Variable domain in full (rest from reference TRBV15 and TRBJ2-2): DAMVIQNPRYQVTQFGKPVTLSCSQTLNHNVMYWYQQKSSQAPKLLFHYYDKDFNNEADTPDNFQSRRPNTSFCFLDIRSPGLGDTAMYLCATRAQGANTGELFFGEGSRLTVL.

The chain recombines TRBV28 with TRBJ1-6; D unresolved. Germline-derived CDR1 and CDR2 are MDHEN and SYDVKM. V dropped 2 bases and J dropped 14 bases, with 13 bases sitting between them. CDR3 length equals 13 residues. The CDR3 sequence: CASSLQSSQTLHF. The CDR3 DNA reads TGTGCCAGCAGTTTACAGTCTTCCCAGACCCTCCACTTT.

The gene calls are TRBV24-1 and TRBJ2-2; D might be TRBD2 (5 bases). This CDR3 is 18 amino acids long. V lost 5 bases and J lost 2, with 20 bases in between. Germline assignment: CDR1 KGHDR and CDR2 SFDVKD. The CDR3 region has the DNA TGTGCCACCAGTGCTGGACCCGCCGGGAACCGTAACACCGGGGAGCTGTTTTTT. Protein product: CATSAGPAGNRNTGELFF.

This chain links TRBV28 with TRBJ1-5; 9 positions match TRBD1. V lost 3 bases to trimming and J lost 5 bases; unmatched junction nucleotides: 5. Germline assignment: CDR1 MDHEN and CDR2 SYDVKM. The CDR3 has 15 amino acids. In nucleotides, the CDR3 is TGTGCCAGCAGTTTGGCACAGGGGGCCTATCAGCCCCAGCATTTT. This sequence encodes CASSLAQGAYQPQHF.